This T cell receptor beta chain originates from a study of T cell responses to AZD1222 COVID-19 vaccine. Concerning this clone itself: What it binds is not known.

Clones were read by immunoSEQ multiplex PCR, and TCRdb kept only the in-frame ones, dropping some. The sample carries about 120,000 clones, almost 90% recorded once. Broader study findings: Repertoire samples came only from after the peak T cell response. Spike was spanned by vaccine-associated CD4 TCRs, which were dominant at 160-218 and 743-854. Nearly half of unique spike-specific TCRs reportedly avoided B.1.351 and B.1.1.7 mutated regions.

The clonotype originates from an adult in good health. Source: peripheral blood, taken on day 0 of AZD1222 vaccination.

As DNA, the CDR3 is TGTGCCAGCAGCTTAAGACAGGGGTCCCACGAGCAGTACTTC. Encoded protein: CASSLRQGSHEQYF. The chain carries TRBV7-9 and TRBJ2-7; 8 bases are a match to TRBD1. This CDR3 is 14 amino acids long. Germline V gene data show CDR1 as SEHNR and CDR2 as FQNEAQ (reference sequence). V trimming: 2 bases; J trimming: 5 bases; junction bases outside the gene matches: 5.